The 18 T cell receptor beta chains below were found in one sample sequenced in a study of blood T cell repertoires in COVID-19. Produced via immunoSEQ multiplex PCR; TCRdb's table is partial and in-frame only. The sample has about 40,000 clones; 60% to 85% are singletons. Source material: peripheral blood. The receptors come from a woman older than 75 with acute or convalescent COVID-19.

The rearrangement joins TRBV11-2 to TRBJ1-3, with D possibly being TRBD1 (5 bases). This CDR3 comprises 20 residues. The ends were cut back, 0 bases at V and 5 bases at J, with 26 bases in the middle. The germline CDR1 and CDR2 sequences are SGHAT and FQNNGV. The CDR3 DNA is TGTGCCAGCAGCTTAGATGGACTACCCGGGACTGGGTCAAGGAGAAACACCATATATTTT. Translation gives CASSLDGLPGTGSRRNTIYF.

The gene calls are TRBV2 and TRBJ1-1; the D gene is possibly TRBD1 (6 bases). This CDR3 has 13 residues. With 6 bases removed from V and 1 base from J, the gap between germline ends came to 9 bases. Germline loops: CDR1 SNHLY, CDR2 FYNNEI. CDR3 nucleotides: TGTGCCAGCAGATCCAGGGGGAACACTGAAGCTTTCTTT. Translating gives CASRSRGNTEAFF. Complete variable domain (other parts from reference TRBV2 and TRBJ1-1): EPEVTQTPSHQVTQMGQEVILRCVPISNHLYFYWYRQILGQKVEFLVSFYNNEISEKSEIFDDQFSVERPDGSNFTLKIRSTKLEDSAMYFCASRSRGNTEAFFGQGTRLTVV.

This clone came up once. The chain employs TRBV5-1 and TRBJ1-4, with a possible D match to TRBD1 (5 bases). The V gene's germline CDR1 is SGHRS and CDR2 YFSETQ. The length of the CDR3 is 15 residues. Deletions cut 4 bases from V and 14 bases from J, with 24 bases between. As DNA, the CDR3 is TGCGCCAGCAGCGCTGACCGCCAGACGGGGGGGTTGCTGTTTTTT. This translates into CASSADRQTGGLLFF.

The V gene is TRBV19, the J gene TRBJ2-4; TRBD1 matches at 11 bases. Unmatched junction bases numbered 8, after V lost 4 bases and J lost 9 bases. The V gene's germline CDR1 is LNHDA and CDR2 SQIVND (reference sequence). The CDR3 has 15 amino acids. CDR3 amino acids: CASSTGTGGSSIQYF. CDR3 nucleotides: TGTGCCAGTAGTACCGGGACAGGGGGATCGAGCATTCAGTACTTC.

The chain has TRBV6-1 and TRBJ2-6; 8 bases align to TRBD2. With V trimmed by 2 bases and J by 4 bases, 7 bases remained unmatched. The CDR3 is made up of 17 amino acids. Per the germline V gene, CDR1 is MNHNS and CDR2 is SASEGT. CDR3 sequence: CASSELRGAAGANVLTF. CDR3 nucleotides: TGTGCCAGCAGTGAATTGCGGGGGGCAGCGGGGGCCAACGTCCTGACTTTC.

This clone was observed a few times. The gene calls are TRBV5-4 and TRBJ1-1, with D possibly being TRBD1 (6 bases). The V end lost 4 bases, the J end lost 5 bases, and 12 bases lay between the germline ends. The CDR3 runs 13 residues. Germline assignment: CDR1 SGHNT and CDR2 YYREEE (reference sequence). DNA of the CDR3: TGTGCCAGCAGCCCCCAGGGGTGGACTGAAGCTTTCTTT. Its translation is CASSPQGWTEAFF.

The CDR3 spells CASSLGLGARGYTF. As DNA, the CDR3 is TGTGCCAGCAGCTTAGGGTTGGGGGCGCGAGGCTACACCTTC. The chain recombines TRBV11-2 with TRBJ1-2, with D possibly matching TRBD1 (6 bases). From germline, CDR1 is SGHAT and CDR2 FQNNGV. The CDR3 consists of 14 residues. V dropped 1 base and J dropped 8 bases, with 14 bases sitting between them.

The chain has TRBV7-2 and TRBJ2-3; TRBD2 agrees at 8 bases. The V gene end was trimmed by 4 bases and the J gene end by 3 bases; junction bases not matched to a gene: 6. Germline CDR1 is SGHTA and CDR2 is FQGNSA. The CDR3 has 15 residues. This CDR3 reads CASSSRSGRTDTQYF. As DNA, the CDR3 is TGTGCCAGCAGCTCAAGGAGCGGGAGAACAGATACGCAGTATTTT.

The CDR3 DNA reads TGCGCCAGCAGCCCGGGGACTAGCGGGAGGGCAAGTAGGGATGAGCAGTTCTTC. Protein: CASSPGTSGRASRDEQFF. This chain joins TRBV4-1 and TRBJ2-1, with TRBD2 identical over 16 bases. The CDR3 spans 18 residues. The V and J ends lost 4 bases and 8 bases, in that order; junction bases with no gene match: 11. Looked up from germline, CDR1 is MGHRA and CDR2 is YSYEKL.

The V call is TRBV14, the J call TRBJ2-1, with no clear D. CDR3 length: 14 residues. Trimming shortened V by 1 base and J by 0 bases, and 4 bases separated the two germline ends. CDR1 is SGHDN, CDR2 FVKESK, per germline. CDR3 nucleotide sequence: TGTGCCAGCAGCCAAGCCAGCTCCTACAATGAGCAGTTCTTC. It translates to CASSQASSYNEQFF.

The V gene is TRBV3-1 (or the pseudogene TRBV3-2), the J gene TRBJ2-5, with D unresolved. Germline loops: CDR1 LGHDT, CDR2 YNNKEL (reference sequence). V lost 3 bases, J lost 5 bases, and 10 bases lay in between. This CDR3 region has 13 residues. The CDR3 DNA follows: TGTGCCAGCAGCCAGATCCCACGGGAGACCCAGTACTTC. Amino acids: CASSQIPRETQYF.

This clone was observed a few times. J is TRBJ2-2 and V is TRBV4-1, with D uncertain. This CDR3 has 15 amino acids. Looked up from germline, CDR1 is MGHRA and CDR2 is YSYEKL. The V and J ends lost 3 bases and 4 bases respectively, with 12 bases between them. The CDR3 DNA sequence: TGCGCCAGCAGCCACGTCAGCGTTCGCACCGGGGAGCTGTTTTTT. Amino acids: CASSHVSVRTGELFF.

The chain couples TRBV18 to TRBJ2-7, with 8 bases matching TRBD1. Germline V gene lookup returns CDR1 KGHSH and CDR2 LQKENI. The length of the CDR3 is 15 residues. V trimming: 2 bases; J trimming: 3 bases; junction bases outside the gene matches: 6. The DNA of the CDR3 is TGTGCCAGCTCACCAACGGGACAGGAGCGCTACGAGCAGTACTTC. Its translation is CASSPTGQERYEQYF.

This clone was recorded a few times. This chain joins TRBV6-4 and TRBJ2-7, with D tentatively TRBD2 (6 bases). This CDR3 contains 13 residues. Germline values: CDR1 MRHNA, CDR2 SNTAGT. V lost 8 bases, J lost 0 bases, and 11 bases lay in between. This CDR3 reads CASAPGLSYEQYF. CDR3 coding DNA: TGTGCCAGCGCACCGGGACTCTCCTACGAGCAGTACTTC.

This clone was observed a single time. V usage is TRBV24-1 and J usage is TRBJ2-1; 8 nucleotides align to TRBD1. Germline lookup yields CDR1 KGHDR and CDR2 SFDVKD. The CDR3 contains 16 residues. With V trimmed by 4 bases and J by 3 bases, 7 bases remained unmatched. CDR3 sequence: CATSDSGTGVYNEQFF. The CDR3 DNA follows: TGTGCCACCAGTGACTCCGGGACAGGCGTCTACAATGAGCAGTTCTTC.

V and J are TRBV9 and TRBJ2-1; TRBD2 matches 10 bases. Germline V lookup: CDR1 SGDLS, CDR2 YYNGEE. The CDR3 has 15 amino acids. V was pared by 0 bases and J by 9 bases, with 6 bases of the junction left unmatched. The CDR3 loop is CASSVGQIAGGEQFF. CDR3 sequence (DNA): TGTGCCAGCAGCGTAGGGCAGATAGCGGGAGGTGAGCAGTTCTTC.

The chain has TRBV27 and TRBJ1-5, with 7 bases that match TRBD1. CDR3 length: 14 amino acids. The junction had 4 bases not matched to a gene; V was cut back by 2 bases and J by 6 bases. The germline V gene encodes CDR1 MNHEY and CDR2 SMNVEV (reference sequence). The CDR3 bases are TGTGCCAGCAGTTTAAAACAGGGGTTTCAGCCCCAGCATTTT. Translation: CASSLKQGFQPQHF.

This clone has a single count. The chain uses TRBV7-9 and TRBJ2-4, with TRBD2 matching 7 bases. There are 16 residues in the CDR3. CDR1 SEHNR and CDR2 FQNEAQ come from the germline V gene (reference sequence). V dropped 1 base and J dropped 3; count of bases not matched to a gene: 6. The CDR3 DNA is TGTGCCAGCAGCTTAGGAGCGGGATTGGACAAAAACATTCAGTACTTC. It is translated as CASSLGAGLDKNIQYF.